This entry concerns a single TCR beta chain. Trimming pared 3 bases from V and 5 bases from J, leaving 15 bases between. Per the germline V gene, CDR1 is SGHDN and CDR2 is FVKESK. The length of the CDR3 is 15 residues. PCR amplification relied on 60 Vbeta primers (plus 13 Jbeta primers). Data came from immunoSEQ multiplex PCR; TCRdb stores just in-frame clones and leaves some out. Of about 130,000 clones listed, roughly 74% are singletons. The sample is drawn from a study of cytomegalovirus exposure and HLA in healthy donors. The sample comprised PBMCs. The chain uses TRBV14 and TRBJ2-3; D might be TRBD2 (5 bases). The receptor's source is a woman in her forties or fifties in good health and CMV-seropositive. Written as DNA, the CDR3 is TGTGCCAGCAGCCATCTTAGTACGGCGGGAGATACGCAGTATTTT. It translates to CASSHLSTAGDTQYF. Complete variable domain (other parts from reference TRBV14 and TRBJ2-3): EAGVTQFPSHSVIEKGQTVTLRCDPISGHDNLYWYRRVMGKEIKFLLHFVKESKQDESGMPNNRFLAERTGGTYSTLKVQPAELEDSGVYFCASSHLSTAGDTQYFGPGTRLTVL.